This T cell receptor (beta chain) stems from a study of regulatory T cells in long-lasting Graves disease. Sequencing libraries for TCR beta were prepared with iRepertoire HTBI primers and Arm-PCR of CDR3 regions. Original data processing: Segment identification across samples yielded 50 to 80 TRBV and fewer than 15 TRBJ segments. One entry per CDR3 protein results from TCRdb running MiXCR on the multiplex PCR reads. These V and J calls derive from TCRdb rather than the authors' analysis. The data contain approximately 300,000 distinct CDR3 sequences, 18% of them singletons. In this sample, this clonotype turned up many times. Antigen unknown. Time point specified: newly diagnosed GD, antithyroid drugs for less than 3 months. The authors made the TCR library using RNA they extracted from PBMCs. The study, taken as a whole, reports: TRBV28, TRBJ1-2 and TRBJ2-5 were segments that persistent disease favored. Persistent patients had more shared public clonotypes (under 3,000) than new patients (approximately 970).

The CDR3 runs 12 residues. In germline, CDR1 is MDHEN, CDR2 SYDVKM. V lost 6 bases, J lost 6 bases, and 8 bases lay in between. The rearrangement links TRBV28 to TRBJ2-2; D is ambiguous. This receptor was taken from a female donor with Graves disease. The sequencing here drew on peripheral blood mononuclear cells (PBMCs), taken at new diagnosis, from a patient treated with antithyroid drugs. CDR3 loop: CASSFGAGELFF. The DNA for the CDR3 is TGTGCCAGCAGCTTTGGGGCCGGGGAGCTGTTTTTT. Together with reference TRBV28 and TRBJ2-2, the CDR3 gives the full variable domain: DVKVTQSSRYLVKRTGEKVFLECVQDMDHENMFWYRQDPGLGLRLIYFSYDVKMKEKGDIPEGYSVSREKKERFSLILESASTNQTSMYLCASSFGAGELFFGEGSRLTVL.